Following are 28 T cell receptor beta chains from one sample sequenced in a study of blood T cell repertoires in COVID-19. TCRdb keeps only in-frame clones here, not all; method: immunoSEQ multiplex PCR. The sample has tens of thousands of clones, around 80% seen once. The sample consisted of peripheral blood. Receptors originate from a woman aged 55-69 years with acute or convalescent COVID-19.

This sequence joins TRBV11-2 and TRBJ2-5, with D possibly being TRBD1 (5 bases). V lost 5 bases, J lost 2 bases, and 15 bases lay in between. This CDR3 has 15 amino acids. Germline CDR1 and CDR2: SGHAT and FQNNGV. The CDR3 DNA follows: TGTGCCAGCAGCCCAGTTAGGGGATTGCAAGAGACCCAGTACTTC. Its translation: CASSPVRGLQETQYF.

The V and J genes are TRBV28 and TRBJ1-2; possibly TRBD1 for D (6 bases). Trimming pared 5 bases from V and 4 bases from J, leaving 14 bases between. The V gene's germline CDR1 is MDHEN and CDR2 SYDVKM. The CDR3 contains 14 residues. CDR3 sequence reads: CASSATGYGYGYTF. The CDR3 bases are TGTGCCAGCAGTGCTACAGGGTATGGCTATGGCTACACCTTC.

This clone is medium-sized (0.01 to 0.1%) by share. The V and J genes are TRBV9 and TRBJ2-5; TRBD1 is a possible D gene (6 bases). Trimming shortened V by 4 bases and J by 5 bases, and 12 bases separated the two germline ends. CDR1 SGDLS and CDR2 YYNGEE come from the germline V gene. The CDR3 spans 13 residues. CDR3 sequence (DNA): TGTGCCAGCAGCTCCTACAGGGCGGAGACCCAGTACTTC. Protein product: CASSSYRAETQYF.

The chain recombines TRBV10-3 with TRBJ2-3; D call uncertain. Germline loops: CDR1 ENHRY, CDR2 SYGVKD. With 0 bases removed from V and 7 bases from J, the gap between germline ends came to 5 bases. The CDR3 is made up of 12 amino acids. The CDR3 is CAISESRNTQYF. As DNA, the CDR3 is TGTGCCATCAGTGAGTCGAGGAATACGCAGTATTTT.

The chain uses TRBV6-4 and TRBJ1-3; a weak D match, TRBD1 (6 bases). Germline V gene sequence: CDR1 MRHNA, CDR2 SNTAGT. The CDR3 covers 15 residues. V was trimmed by 0 bases and J by 3 bases, leaving 9 bases between them. CDR3 loop: CASSDSRGGGNTIYF. The CDR3 DNA reads as TGTGCCAGCAGTGACTCAAGGGGGGGTGGAAACACCATATATTTT.

The chain links TRBV24-1 to TRBJ1-6; maybe TRBD1 (6 bases). With 5 bases removed from V and 0 bases from J, the gap between germline ends came to 10 bases. The germline CDR1 and CDR2 sequences are KGHDR and SFDVKD. The length of the CDR3 is 16 residues. The CDR3 region is CATSVRQDSYNSPLHF. In nucleotides, the CDR3 is TGTGCCACCAGTGTAAGACAGGACTCCTATAATTCACCCCTCCACTTT.

V usage is TRBV19 and J usage is TRBJ2-1; 10 bases align to TRBD2. J was trimmed by 2 bases and V by 3 bases; bases with no gene match: 10. CDR1 LNHDA and CDR2 SQIVND come from the germline V gene (reference sequence). The CDR3 is 18 residues long. DNA of the CDR3: TGTGCCAGTAGTATTACCCTAAATAGCGGGGGGCCCTACAATGAGCAGTTCTTC. It specifies CASSITLNSGGPYNEQFF.

This clone was counted once. This chain links TRBV9 with TRBJ2-5, with 10 bases lining up with TRBD1. Trimming cost V 1 base and J 4 bases; bases outside gene matches: 7. Germline CDR1 and CDR2: SGDLS and YYNGEE. The CDR3 runs 16 residues. The CDR3 nucleotides read TGTGCCAGCAGCGTAACCCGACAGGGGGCGCGAGAGACCCAGTACTTC. This gives the protein CASSVTRQGARETQYF.

The V gene is TRBV19, the J gene TRBJ1-4; D is undetermined. This CDR3 comprises 13 residues. Germline V gene lookup returns CDR1 LNHDA and CDR2 SQIVND (reference sequence). The ends were cut back, 5 bases at V and 5 bases at J, with 9 bases in the middle. DNA of the CDR3: TGTGCCAGTAGTTTGGCTTTAAATGAAAAACTGTTTTTT. It specifies CASSLALNEKLFF.

The V call is TRBV6-1, the J call TRBJ2-5; a possible D gene is TRBD2 (7 bases). The CDR3 runs 16 residues. Trimming pared 1 base from V and 6 bases from J, leaving 18 bases between. Germline V CDR1 and CDR2: MNHNS, SASEGT. CDR3 residues: CASSEGWGGMGKTQYF. The CDR3 DNA follows: TGTGCCAGCAGTGAAGGTTGGGGGGGCATGGGGAAGACCCAGTACTTC.

The chain combines TRBV30 with TRBJ1-6; 10 positions match TRBD1. CDR3 length: 17 amino acids. J gave up 3 bases and V 0 bases, and 5 bases lay outside the gene matches. Germline lookup yields CDR1 GTSNPN and CDR2 SVGIG (reference sequence). In DNA, the CDR3 is TGTGCCTGGAGTGTGGGGACAGGGGTCATCTATAATTCACCCCTCCACTTT. It specifies CAWSVGTGVIYNSPLHF.

J is TRBJ1-1 and V is TRBV7-9; TRBD1 matches at 7 bases. Germline CDR1 SEHNR, CDR2 FQNEAQ (reference sequence). There are 14 residues in the CDR3. The J segment lost 3 bases and the V segment lost 3 bases, leaving 4 bases of the junction unmatched. In DNA form, the CDR3 reads TGTGCCAGCAGCTTCACTACAGGGGACACTGAAGCTTTCTTT. Translation gives CASSFTTGDTEAFF.

The chain combines TRBV23-1 with TRBJ2-7, with 11 bases that match TRBD2. TRBV23-1 is placed among ORFs of uncertain function. The junction had 10 bases not matched to a gene; V was cut back by 0 bases and J by 0 bases. This CDR3 is 19 amino acids long. The CDR3 is CASSQSIASGGYLSYEQYV. The CDR3 nucleotides read TGCGCCAGCAGTCAATCGATCGCTAGCGGGGGGTATCTCTCCTACGAGCAGTACGTC.

The rearrangement uses TRBV7-9 and TRBJ2-3; 7 bases are shared with TRBD1. This CDR3 has 17 amino acids. Germline V CDR1 and CDR2: SEHNR, FQNEAQ (reference sequence). The junction had 12 bases not matched to a gene; V was cut back by 5 bases and J by 1 base. The CDR3 DNA reads as TGTGCCAGCAGCCCTCCTACCCCCGGGACAGGCACAGATACGCAGTATTTT. Its translation is CASSPPTPGTGTDTQYF.

V usage is TRBV27 and J usage is TRBJ1-5, with 7 bases lining up with TRBD1. The length of the CDR3 is 18 residues. Germline V gene lookup returns CDR1 MNHEY and CDR2 SMNVEV (reference sequence). J gave up 6 bases and V 6 bases, and 20 bases lay outside the gene matches. CDR3 DNA sequence: TGTGCCAGCAGCCGGGACAGCTATAGCGTTAATTTGGGTCAGCCCCAGCATTTT. It yields the protein CASSRDSYSVNLGQPQHF.

This sequence joins TRBV2 and TRBJ2-1, with D possibly TRBD1 on 6 matching bases. Germline CDR1 SNHLY, CDR2 FYNNEI. The V and J ends lost 4 bases and 5 bases respectively, with 15 bases between them. This CDR3 has 15 amino acids. This CDR3 reads CASSALRGPNNEQFF. The CDR3, as DNA: TGTGCCAGCAGTGCCCTCAGGGGCCCCAACAATGAGCAGTTCTTC. The full variable domain, its missing parts supplied by reference TRBV2 and TRBJ2-1, is EPEVTQTPSHQVTQMGQEVILRCVPISNHLYFYWYRQILGQKVEFLVSFYNNEISEKSEIFDDQFSVERPDGSNFTLKIRSTKLEDSAMYFCASSALRGPNNEQFFGPGTRLTVL.

V and J are TRBV5-1 and TRBJ1-5; 7 positions agree with TRBD1. The CDR3 has 16 residues. The V and J ends lost 4 bases and 2 bases, in that order; junction bases with no gene match: 9. Germline lookup yields CDR1 SGHRS and CDR2 YFSETQ. CDR3 DNA sequence: TGCGCCAGCAGCCCGCGTATCGGACAGGGCAATCAGCCCCAGCATTTT. It is translated as CASSPRIGQGNQPQHF. The full variable domain, with the rest looked up from reference TRBV5-1 and TRBJ1-5, is KAGVTQTPRYLIKTRGQQVTLSCSPISGHRSVSWYQQTPGQGLQFLFEYFSETQRNKGNFPGRFSGRQFSNSRSEMNVSTLELGDSALYLCASSPRIGQGNQPQHFGDGTRLSIL.

The chain carries TRBV29-1 and TRBJ1-1; tentative D call: TRBD1 (5 bases). The CDR3 has 14 amino acids. Trimming left V 3 bases short and J 1 base short, with 12 bases between. Germline V gene lookup returns CDR1 SQVTM and CDR2 ANQGSEA. The CDR3 DNA is TGCAGCGTTGATCGAGGCCAGGGGAACACTGAAGCTTTCTTT. This gives the protein CSVDRGQGNTEAFF.

This clone came up once. The CDR3 DNA sequence: TGCGCCAGCAGCTTGGAAACAGGGGGGTTTATAGATACGCAGTATTTT. It translates to CASSLETGGFIDTQYF. The rearrangement links TRBV5-1 to TRBJ2-3, with TRBD1 matching 8 bases. V dropped 0 bases and J dropped 5; count of bases not matched to a gene: 8. CDR3 length: 16 amino acids. Germline-derived CDR1 and CDR2 are SGHRS and YFSETQ. The entire variable domain, with the rest obtained from reference TRBV5-1 and TRBJ2-3, is as follows: KAGVTQTPRYLIKTRGQQVTLSCSPISGHRSVSWYQQTPGQGLQFLFEYFSETQRNKGNFPGRFSGRQFSNSRSEMNVSTLELGDSALYLCASSLETGGFIDTQYFGPGTRLTVL.

The rearrangement joins TRBV19 to TRBJ2-7, with 9 positions matching TRBD1. Trimming cost V 6 bases and J 2 bases; bases outside gene matches: 8. The CDR3 spans 15 residues. The germline CDR1 and CDR2 sequences are LNHDA and SQIVND (reference sequence). CDR3 protein: CASSDRDRVPYEQYF. The CDR3 DNA reads TGTGCCAGTAGCGACCGGGACAGGGTTCCCTACGAGCAGTACTTC.

This rearrangement joins TRBV11-2 to TRBJ1-2; perhaps TRBD1 as D (6 bases). Germline loops: CDR1 SGHAT, CDR2 FQNNGV. V lost 4 bases and J lost 6, with 15 bases in between. This CDR3 is built from 14 residues. The CDR3 nucleotides read TGTGCCAGCAGCTCCCAACAGGGAAGAGATGGCTACACCTTC. Protein sequence: CASSSQQGRDGYTF.

The V gene is TRBV11-2, the J gene TRBJ1-5, with D perhaps matching TRBD1 (6 bases). Trimming cost V 5 bases and J 3 bases, with 11 bases left between them. Looked up from germline, CDR1 is SGHAT and CDR2 is FQNNGV. CDR3 length: 14 residues. The DNA of the CDR3 is TGTGCCAGCAGCCCGGACAGCCTCAATCAGCCCCAGCATTTT. This codes for CASSPDSLNQPQHF.

Of note for this clone: One end of the junction does not line up with germline, which may come from a read error. The V call is TRBV18, the J call TRBJ1-2, with unresolved D. The CDR3 is 15 amino acids. CDR1 KGHSH and CDR2 LQKENI come from the germline V gene. CDR3 residues: CASSPRMRDGYGYTF. The CDR3 coding sequence is TGTGCCAGCTCCCCACGGATGAGGGATGGCTATGGCTACACCTTC.

CDR3 DNA sequence: TGTGCCAGCAGTTTATCCCCAGGGGGGTCCACTGAAGCTTTCTTT. It codes for CASSLSPGGSTEAFF. J is TRBJ1-1 and V is TRBV27; 7 bases agree with TRBD1. Germline values: CDR1 MNHEY, CDR2 SMNVEV (reference sequence). This CDR3 spans 15 amino acids. The trim removed 0 bases at V and 4 bases at J, leaving 5 bases unmatched.

The chain links TRBV6-5 to TRBJ1-2; D unclear. This CDR3 contains 14 residues. Trimming left V 2 bases short and J 2 bases short, with 9 bases between. The germline V gene encodes CDR1 MNHEY and CDR2 SVGAGI. The CDR3, as DNA: TGTGCCAGCAGTTACCGCGGAGGGAACTATGGCTACACCTTC. Translating it yields CASSYRGGNYGYTF.

The genes are TRBV11-2 and TRBJ1-2; D may be TRBD1 (5 bases). Germline CDR1 SGHAT, CDR2 FQNNGV. V was trimmed by 3 bases and J by 3 bases, leaving 14 bases between them. This CDR3 has 15 amino acids. The CDR3 spells CASSLGGGRYYGYTF. For the CDR3, the DNA is TGTGCCAGCAGCTTGGGTGGGGGGAGATACTATGGCTACACCTTC.

The chain recombines TRBV9 with TRBJ2-5; D uncertain. Germline V gene data show CDR1 as SGDLS and CDR2 as YYNGEE. The ends were cut back, 3 bases at V and 4 bases at J, with 16 bases in the middle. The CDR3 runs 15 residues. The CDR3 nucleotides read TGTGCCAGCAGCGGCTATAATGAACGTGGAGAGACCCAGTACTTC. Its protein product is CASSGYNERGETQYF.

This clone was recorded a few times. The genes are TRBV7-2 and TRBJ1-1; 7 nucleotides line up with TRBD1. After removal of 5 bases from V and 4 bases from J, the junction contained 16 bases not matched to a gene. The CDR3 consists of 17 residues. Germline V gene lookup returns CDR1 SGHTA and CDR2 FQGNSA. Written as DNA, the CDR3 is TGTGCCAGCAGCCCATCCTTTCCGTCCCGGACAGGCACTGAAGCTTTCTTT. Amino acid sequence: CASSPSFPSRTGTEAFF.